These 24 T cell receptor beta chains were sequenced from one sample in a study of shared clonotypes between healthy human individuals. This table comes from immunoSEQ multiplex PCR, and its TCRdb copy is limited to in-frame clones, with some not included. The sample lists more than 2,000,000 clones; just over 90% were seen once. The sequenced sample was naive CD4+ T cells from PBMCs. The subset is: CD45RA+ positively selected. Every receptor here comes from a man between 18 and 35 years old in good health. Some clones in this sample may be carry-over from other donors' samples.

The genes are TRBV7-2 and TRBJ2-7; D ambiguous. This CDR3 comprises 16 residues. Looked up from germline, CDR1 is SGHTA and CDR2 is FQGNSA. V was cut by 1 base and J by 2 bases, with 15 bases left in between. Written as DNA, the CDR3 is TGTGCCAGCAGCTTAGGAATGCATATACCGCCCTACGAGCAGTACTTC. Encoded protein: CASSLGMHIPPYEQYF.

About this clone itself: Other DNA sequences of this sample code for an identical CDR3. V gene TRBV19 combines with J gene TRBJ2-7, with TRBD1 matching over 7 bases. After removal of 1 base from V and 2 bases from J, the junction contained 5 bases not matched to a gene. Germline-derived CDR1 and CDR2 are LNHDA and SQIVND (reference sequence). The CDR3 has 15 amino acids. CDR3 sequence: CASSIGQGRTYEQYF. The CDR3 bases are TGTGCCAGTAGTATAGGACAGGGCCGGACCTACGAGCAGTACTTC.

The chain joins TRBV7-8 to TRBJ1-2; D possibly corresponds to TRBD1 (6 bases). Trimming cost V 1 base and J 8 bases, with 17 bases left between them. This CDR3 is 15 amino acids long. CDR1 is SGHVS and CDR2 is FQNEAQ in the germline V gene. CDR3 residues: CASSLEGAGGQGYTF. The CDR3 DNA reads TGTGCCAGCAGCTTAGAGGGCGCGGGGGGGCAAGGCTACACCTTC.

The rearrangement uses TRBV12-5 and TRBJ2-3; 8 nucleotides align to TRBD2. With V trimmed by 7 bases and J by 3 bases, 12 bases remained unmatched. CDR1 LGHNT and CDR2 FRNRAP come from the germline V gene. There are 16 residues in the CDR3. CDR3 coding DNA: TGTGCTAGTGCCCCGGTACGGGGGGGCTTTACAGATACGCAGTATTTT. Protein: CASAPVRGGFTDTQYF.

CDR3 amino acids: CASSISGDEQFF. In DNA form, the CDR3 reads TGTGCCAGCAGCATTAGCGGAGACGAGCAGTTCTTC. V and J are TRBV28 and TRBJ2-1; maybe TRBD2 (6 bases). V was trimmed by 6 bases and J by 10 bases, leaving 13 bases between them. The CDR3 contains 12 residues. The germline CDR1 and CDR2 sequences are MDHEN and SYDVKM.

The CDR3 protein is CASSSGTGVRETQYF. The CDR3 nucleotides are TGTGCCAGTTCGTCAGGGACAGGGGTGAGAGAGACCCAGTACTTC. The chain couples TRBV28 to TRBJ2-5; 10 bases agree with TRBD1. V shed 9 bases, J shed 4 bases, and the junction held 11 bases outside the gene matches. The CDR3 is 15 residues long. Germline CDR1 is MDHEN and CDR2 is SYDVKM.

This chain links TRBV11-2 with TRBJ1-2; 8 bases line up with TRBD1. This CDR3 has 15 amino acids. Germline assignment: CDR1 SGHAT and CDR2 FQNNGV. V lost 2 bases, J lost 4 bases, and 6 bases stayed unmatched. CDR3 in DNA: TGTGCCAGCAGCTTAAGCCAGGGGGCGAGCTATGGCTACACCTTC. It specifies CASSLSQGASYGYTF.

The V call is TRBV5-1, the J call TRBJ2-1; the match to TRBD1 covers 9 bases. Unmatched junction bases numbered 2, after V lost 2 bases and J lost 2 bases. The CDR3 has 15 amino acids. Germline values: CDR1 SGHRS, CDR2 YFSETQ. This chain's CDR3 is CASSFGTGPYNEQFF. CDR3 DNA sequence: TGCGCCAGCAGCTTCGGGACAGGGCCCTACAATGAGCAGTTCTTC. Full variable domain (outside the CDR3, taken from reference TRBV5-1 and TRBJ2-1): KAGVTQTPRYLIKTRGQQVTLSCSPISGHRSVSWYQQTPGQGLQFLFEYFSETQRNKGNFPGRFSGRQFSNSRSEMNVSTLELGDSALYLCASSFGTGPYNEQFFGPGTRLTVL.

CDR3 sequence: CASSVEGYEQYF. CDR3 nucleotides: TGTGCCAGCAGCGTGGAGGGGTACGAGCAGTACTTC. V usage is TRBV28 and J usage is TRBJ2-7; possible D gene TRBD2, 6 bases. Trimming removed 6 bases at V and 4 bases at J, with 10 bases between. From germline, CDR1 is MDHEN and CDR2 SYDVKM. This CDR3 has 12 amino acids.

This rearrangement joins TRBV5-1 to TRBJ2-1; D remains unclear. The CDR3 is 16 amino acids. CDR1 SGHRS and CDR2 YFSETQ come from the germline V gene. Trimming took off 1 base at V and 0 bases at J, with 11 bases between the two ends. The DNA for the CDR3 is TGCGCCAGCAGCTTGAATAGGCTAAGCTCCTACAATGAGCAGTTCTTC. Translation gives CASSLNRLSSYNEQFF.

J is TRBJ1-2 and V is TRBV27; a possible D gene is TRBD1 (5 bases). V was cut by 6 bases and J by 8 bases, with 22 bases left in between. In germline, CDR1 is MNHEY, CDR2 SMNVEV (reference sequence). This CDR3 is built from 15 residues. The DNA for the CDR3 is TGTGCCAGCAGCCGGGTAGCAGACAGTCGGAAAGGCTACACCTTC. This encodes CASSRVADSRKGYTF.

This clone has just one count. The chain employs TRBV10-3 and TRBJ2-3, with 9 positions matching TRBD1. The CDR3 covers 17 residues. V trimming: 6 bases; J trimming: 4 bases; junction bases outside the gene matches: 14. Per the germline V gene, CDR1 is ENHRY and CDR2 is SYGVKD. CDR3: CAISTGGARPSADTQYF. CDR3 nucleotides: TGTGCCATCAGCACAGGGGGCGCACGGCCCTCTGCAGATACGCAGTATTTT.

The gene calls are TRBV28 and TRBJ2-7; 8 bases are shared with TRBD1. The CDR3 is 15 residues long. Germline lookup yields CDR1 MDHEN and CDR2 SYDVKM. The V and J ends lost 6 bases and 7 bases, in that order; junction bases with no gene match: 14. The CDR3 DNA reads as TGTGCCAGCAGATACTCCGGGACAGGCATACCTGAGCAGTACTTC. Translating it yields CASRYSGTGIPEQYF.

This clone has only one observation. The chain is built from TRBV5-1 and TRBJ1-3; no definite D call. This CDR3 is built from 14 residues. Germline CDR1 SGHRS, CDR2 YFSETQ. Trimming shortened V by 4 bases and J by 4 bases, and 12 bases separated the two germline ends. The CDR3 here is CASSERANGNTIYF. The CDR3 nucleotides are TGCGCCAGCAGCGAAAGGGCTAACGGAAACACCATATATTTT.

This chain uses TRBV19 with TRBJ2-1; TRBD2 matches at 10 bases. This CDR3 contains 15 residues. The germline V gene has CDR1 LNHDA and CDR2 SQIVND (reference sequence). The ends lost 4 bases at V and 9 bases at J; junction bases unmatched: 9. The CDR3 spells CASSTLTSGYGEQFF. In DNA form, the CDR3 reads TGTGCCAGTAGTACACTGACTAGCGGGTATGGTGAGCAGTTCTTC.

The rearrangement uses TRBV4-1 and TRBJ2-7, with TRBD1 as a possible D gene (6 bases). The germline CDR1 and CDR2 sequences are MGHRA and YSYEKL. Trimming took 3 bases from V and 2 from J, leaving 20 bases between them. This CDR3 contains 17 residues. The CDR3: CASSQQARGFYPYEQYF. Here the CDR3 DNA reads TGCGCCAGCAGCCAGCAGGCGAGGGGGTTTTACCCCTACGAGCAGTACTTC.

This clone is a singleton in its sample. The chain employs TRBV7-6 and TRBJ2-3; no reliable D call. Germline V lookup: CDR1 SGHVS, CDR2 FNYEAQ. The CDR3 runs 13 residues. Trimming removed 0 bases from V and 5 bases from J, with 6 bases in between. CDR3 loop: CASSLATGDTQYF. CDR3 nucleotide sequence: TGTGCCAGCAGCTTAGCGACGGGAGATACGCAGTATTTT.

The chain employs TRBV7-4 and TRBJ2-3, with D perhaps matching TRBD2 (6 bases). The CDR3 is 17 amino acids. CDR1 and CDR2 from the germline V gene are SGHVT and SQSDAQ. Trimming left V 2 bases short and J 2 bases short, with 17 bases between. CDR3 sequence: CASSLPLGGDHTDTQYF. The CDR3 nucleotides are TGTGCCAGCAGCTTACCTTTGGGGGGAGACCACACAGATACGCAGTATTTT.

The chain recombines TRBV7-2 with TRBJ2-3, with D possibly TRBD2 on 6 matching bases. The germline CDR1 and CDR2 sequences are SGHTA and FQGNSA. Trimming stripped 6 bases from V and 6 bases from J, with 13 bases between. The CDR3 totals 13 residues. The CDR3 spells CASRENRGDTQYF. CDR3 DNA sequence: TGTGCCAGCAGGGAGAACCGGGGGGATACGCAGTATTTT.

Note on this clone: The sample has other DNA sequences that encode this CDR3 too. The chain has TRBV7-2 and TRBJ2-7; 9 bases agree with TRBD1. J was trimmed by 5 bases and V by 2 bases; bases with no gene match: 4. The germline gives CDR1 SGHTA, CDR2 FQGNSA. CDR3 length equals 14 residues. The CDR3 is CASSLFTGGDEQYF. In DNA form, the CDR3 reads TGTGCCAGCAGCTTATTCACAGGGGGCGACGAGCAGTACTTC.

The chain combines TRBV10-3 with TRBJ1-1, with TRBD1 as a possible D gene (5 bases). This CDR3 comprises 13 residues. Deletions cut 7 bases from V and 8 bases from J, with 17 bases between. In germline, CDR1 is ENHRY, CDR2 SYGVKD. CDR3 sequence (DNA): TGTGCCATCACTGCCGGGACGTCTGACGAAGCTTTCTTT. Translation gives CAITAGTSDEAFF.

The rearrangement joins TRBV10-3 to TRBJ1-3, with TRBD1 as a possible D gene (6 bases). Per the germline V gene, CDR1 is ENHRY and CDR2 is SYGVKD. Trimming removed 4 bases from V and 3 bases from J, with 16 bases in between. The CDR3 covers 16 residues. The CDR3 nucleotides are TGTGCCATCAGTGGCGGGGCAGGGGACCGTGGAAACACCATATATTTT. This translates into CAISGGAGDRGNTIYF.

The chain combines TRBV6-1 with TRBJ1-5; 8 nucleotides align to TRBD1. The J segment lost 7 bases and the V segment lost 0 bases, leaving 5 bases of the junction unmatched. CDR1 MNHNS and CDR2 SASEGT come from the germline V gene. The CDR3 sequence is 15 residues long. CDR3 DNA: TGTGCCAGCAGTGAAGCCGACAGGGGAGGCCAGCCCCAGCATTTT. Its protein product is CASSEADRGGQPQHF.

The CDR3 nucleotides are TGTGCCAGCAGCGGGACATACCCCGATCAGCCCCAGCATTTT. The encoded protein is CASSGTYPDQPQHF. The chain recombines TRBV4-2 with TRBJ1-5, with D perhaps TRBD1 (6 bases). Germline V gene lookup returns CDR1 LGHNA and CDR2 YNFKEQ. CDR3 length: 14 residues. Trimming took 5 bases from V and 5 from J, leaving 13 bases between them.